Listed here are 25 T cell receptor beta chains from one sample, sequenced in a study of T-cell reconstitution after alpha-beta-depleted transplantation in children (dated by TCRdb to the mid-2010s). The treatment or condition label corresponds to: allogeneic hematopoietic cell transplantation with graft depleted of TCRalphabeta T cells and CD19 B cells. Libraries were prepared through PCR. The instrument was an Illumina HiSeq 2500. To normalize quantification of the TCRbeta repertoire, the TCR libraries were built with molecular barcoding that relied on unique molecular identifiers. The public reads were reanalyzed by TCRdb: fastp trimming at Q25, MiXCR alignment, in-frame beta chains only. Every CDR3 protein is listed once, alongside the most common genes and DNA of its rows. The sample table holds fewer than 700,000 distinct CDR3 sequences, of which 10% to 15% were seen once. The leading ten clones occupy 2% to 2.5% of the sample.

The sequencing used PBMCs, mostly from graft donor cells, collected 360 days after TCRalphabeta/CD19-depleted stem cell transplant. Receptors were obtained from a male patient younger than 18 who had a stem cell transplant for acute myeloid leukemia, so the T cells may come from the graft donor.

The chain joins TRBV12-3 or TRBV12-4 to TRBJ2-3; either TRBD1 or TRBD2 may fit D (6 bases each). The CDR3 totals 16 residues. V was clipped by 4 bases and J by 1 base, with 15 bases between them. The CDR3 loop reads CASSSNSGEGTDTQYF. Here the CDR3 DNA reads TGTGCCAGCAGTTCAAATTCAGGGGAGGGCACAGATACGCAGTATTTT.

The chain joins TRBV10-3 to TRBJ1-4; D may be TRBD1 (5 bases). Trimming cost V 10 bases and J 8 bases, with 20 bases left between them. This CDR3 spans 14 amino acids. From germline, CDR1 is ENHRY and CDR2 SYGVKD. CDR3 in amino acids: CATRIRPEGEKLFF. For the CDR3, the DNA is TGTGCCACTCGGATTCGGCCGGAGGGGGAAAAACTGTTTTTT.

This chain links TRBV6-1 with TRBJ2-5, with D perhaps TRBD2 (6 bases). The germline gives CDR1 MNHNS, CDR2 SASEGT. CDR3 length equals 15 residues. V lost 6 bases and J lost 4, with 18 bases in between. CDR3 loop: CASSRTGLARETQYF. CDR3 DNA: TGTGCCAGCAGCAGAACGGGGCTAGCGAGAGAGACCCAGTACTTC.

There are a few counts of this clonotype. V is TRBV12-3 or TRBV12-4 and J is TRBJ2-7, with D perhaps TRBD1 (5 bases). CDR3 size: 15 residues. V was shortened by 3 bases and J by 6 bases, with 18 bases between the two germline ends. The CDR3 loop reads CASSFTQGRVGEQYF. CDR3 DNA: TGTGCCAGCAGTTTTACGCAGGGCAGGGTGGGCGAGCAGTACTTC.

This clonotype appeared a single time. The J gene is TRBJ2-7, the V gene TRBV29-1; TRBD2 agrees at 14 bases. Per the germline V gene, CDR1 is SQVTM and CDR2 is ANQGSEA. V lost 6 bases and J lost 3; bases outside the gene matches: 7. This CDR3 comprises 15 residues. CDR3 region: CSVLPGLAGVYEQYF. The CDR3 DNA is TGCAGCGTGCTACCGGGACTAGCGGGGGTCTACGAGCAGTACTTC.

This clonotype came up a few times. V and J are TRBV7-2 and TRBJ1-4; 9 bases agree with TRBD1. V lost 5 bases, J lost 5 bases, and 6 bases stayed unmatched. The CDR3 sequence is 15 residues long. Germline-derived CDR1 and CDR2 are SGHTA and FQGNSA. CDR3 amino acids: CASSLTTGGNEKLFF. In DNA form, the CDR3 reads TGTGCCAGCAGCCTGACGACAGGGGGGAATGAAAAACTGTTTTTT.

This clonotype appeared once. The junction and the germline gene differ at one end; a read error may be behind it. The chain uses TRBV12-3 or TRBV12-4 and TRBJ2-3, with 10 positions matching TRBD1. CDR3 length equals 14 residues. As DNA, the CDR3 is TGTGCCAGCAGACTGGACAGGGGGTACGATACGGAGTATTTT. The encoded protein is CASRLDRGYDTEYF.

The V gene is TRBV20-1, the J gene TRBJ2-3; 16 bases agree with TRBD2. The V segment lost 6 bases and the J segment 5 bases; nucleotides outside the gene matches: 2. Germline V gene lookup returns CDR1 DFQATT and CDR2 SNEGSKA (reference sequence). This CDR3 has 14 amino acids. The CDR3 region is CSAGTSGRVDTQYF. The DNA of the CDR3 is TGCAGTGCCGGGACTAGCGGGAGGGTAGATACGCAGTATTTT.

The chain joins TRBV7-9 to TRBJ2-7; D is uncertain. The germline gives CDR1 SEHNR, CDR2 FQNEAQ (reference sequence). The CDR3 has 17 amino acids. V dropped 1 base and J dropped 0 bases, with 16 bases sitting between them. This CDR3 reads CASSLGIGPVSSYEQYF. CDR3 coding DNA: TGTGCCAGCAGCTTAGGAATAGGGCCAGTGAGCTCCTACGAGCAGTACTTC.

The V gene is TRBV28, the J gene TRBJ2-1; D perhaps matches TRBD2 (7 bases). CDR1 and CDR2 (germline): MDHEN, SYDVKM. The length of the CDR3 is 14 residues. V was pared by 5 bases and J by 8 bases, with 16 bases between. CDR3 DNA sequence: TGTGCCAGCAGTAGACTAGGGGGGGGGGATGAGCAGTTCTTC. Its translation: CASSRLGGGDEQFF.

Many counts were recorded for this clonotype. This chain joins TRBV28 and TRBJ2-7; D is unresolved. The CDR3 loop spans 14 amino acids. The germline CDR1 and CDR2 sequences are MDHEN and SYDVKM. V lost 3 bases, J lost 6 bases, and 15 bases lay in between. In DNA, the CDR3 is TGTGCCAGCAGTTTGGGCAGTGGAGCGTCCGAGCAGTACTTC. Translating it yields CASSLGSGASEQYF.

This clonotype was recorded a few times. This chain links TRBV9 with TRBJ2-1, with 7 bases lining up with TRBD2. The V gene end was trimmed by 3 bases and the J gene end by 6 bases; junction bases not matched to a gene: 12. Germline CDR1 SGDLS, CDR2 YYNGEE. The CDR3 consists of 16 residues. CDR3 residues: CASSANLRGVGNEQFF. The DNA of the CDR3 is TGTGCCAGCAGCGCAAATCTTCGGGGGGTGGGCAATGAGCAGTTCTTC.

This clonotype was seen a handful of times. This sequence joins TRBV27 and TRBJ2-6; no clear D gene. Germline V gives CDR1 MNHEY, CDR2 SMNVEV (reference sequence). V lost 7 bases and J 2 bases, leaving 12 bases between the germline ends. The CDR3 consists of 15 residues. CDR3 DNA: TGTGCCAGCACCTTAGGGATTCCTGGGGCCAACGTCCTGACTTTC. As protein: CASTLGIPGANVLTF.

The CDR3 DNA sequence: TGCAGTGCTAGAGATCAAGAGCGGGGGACCTACGAGCAGTACTTC. Amino acid sequence: CSARDQERGTYEQYF. The chain employs TRBV20-1 and TRBJ2-7; 8 bases fit TRBD2. V gave up 0 bases and J gave up 2 bases; unmatched junction bases: 6. The CDR3 is 15 amino acids. Germline V CDR1 and CDR2: DFQATT, SNEGSKA (reference sequence).

This clonotype has a handful of counts. The chain recombines TRBV18 with TRBJ2-7; 12 nucleotides line up with TRBD2. The CDR3 has 18 residues. The germline gives CDR1 KGHSH, CDR2 LQKENI. The ends lost 2 bases at V and 0 bases at J; junction bases unmatched: 8. The CDR3 nucleotides read TGTGCCAGCTCACCAAGGACTAGCGGGACCGCCCTCTCCTACGAGCAGTACTTC. As protein: CASSPRTSGTALSYEQYF.

Regarding this clonotype: Here the CDR3 omits its conserved ending phenylalanine or tryptophan, so a read error is the likely source. The CDR3 loop is CASRGQENTEAFC. The CDR3 nucleotides read TGTGCCAGCAGGGGACAGGAGAACACTGAAGCTTTCTGT. The chain combines TRBV27 with TRBJ1-1; 8 bases match TRBD1. The CDR3 loop spans 13 amino acids. Germline lookup yields CDR1 MNHEY and CDR2 SMNVEV (reference sequence). The junction had 1 base not matched to a gene; V was cut back by 6 bases and J by 1 base.

Concerning this clonotype: A junction boundary mismatches the germline segment, possibly from a read error. V is TRBV20-1 and J is TRBJ2-1, with TRBD2 identical over 10 bases. CDR3 length equals 15 residues. Germline V lookup: CDR1 DFQATT, CDR2 SNEGSKA (reference sequence). In DNA, the CDR3 is TGCTGTGCTAGAGATCGCTCTAGCGGGAGCTATGAGCAGTTCTTC. Translating it yields CCARDRSSGSYEQFF.

The rearrangement joins TRBV6-5 to TRBJ1-4; D remains unclear. V lost 2 bases and J lost 7, with 11 bases in between. The CDR3 spans 14 residues. CDR1 and CDR2 (germline): MNHEY, SVGAGI. CDR3 sequence (DNA): TGTGCCAGCAGTTACCGGACCTTGGGTGAAAAACTGTTTTTT. It is translated as CASSYRTLGEKLFF.

The chain joins TRBV20-1 to TRBJ1-5; tentatively, D is TRBD1 (6 bases). The length of the CDR3 is 14 residues. Germline V lookup: CDR1 DFQATT, CDR2 SNEGSKA (reference sequence). The V gene lost 2 bases and the J gene lost 3 bases, with 11 bases spanning the gap. The CDR3 here is CSARPGHYNQPQHF. DNA of the CDR3: TGCAGTGCTAGACCGGGACACTACAATCAGCCCCAGCATTTT.

This chain connects TRBV29-1 to TRBJ2-2, with D possibly TRBD2 on 6 matching bases. CDR1 SQVTM and CDR2 ANQGSEA come from the germline V gene. V was cut by 0 bases and J by 3 bases, with 14 bases left in between. This CDR3 spans 16 amino acids. In DNA, the CDR3 is TGCAGCGTTGAAGAGGGGGGACCCGGGGACACCGGGGAGCTGTTTTTT. Protein sequence: CSVEEGGPGDTGELFF.

The rearrangement joins TRBV6-2 or TRBV6-3 to TRBJ2-7; the D gene could be TRBD1 or TRBD2 (5 bases each). The V end lost 4 bases, the J end lost 6 bases, and 13 bases lay between the germline ends. Germline CDR1 is MNHEY and CDR2 is SVGEGT. The CDR3 loop spans 13 amino acids. The CDR3 DNA sequence: TGTGCCAGCAGTTTCCTCGTAGGGACCGAGCAGTACTTC. This codes for CASSFLVGTEQYF.

This clonotype was detected many times. The rearrangement uses TRBV20-1 and TRBJ2-7; D is ambiguous. The CDR3 length is 13 residues. Germline lookup yields CDR1 DFQATT and CDR2 SNEGSKA (reference sequence). The CDR3 here is CRETVPWNHEQYF. CDR3 DNA: TGCAGGGAGACTGTCCCATGGAATCACGAGCAGTACTTC.

This clonotype was detected many times. V is TRBV12-3 or TRBV12-4 and J is TRBJ1-1; D is possibly TRBD1 (6 bases). There are 13 residues in the CDR3. Trimming took 5 bases from V and 4 from J, leaving 11 bases between them. DNA for the CDR3: TGTGCCAGCAGTAAAATACAGGGCACTGAAGCTTTCTTT. The encoded protein is CASSKIQGTEAFF.

This clonotype was seen repeatedly, ten times or more. The rearrangement joins TRBV20-1 to TRBJ1-5, with 7 bases matching TRBD1. Germline V gene data show CDR1 as DFQATT and CDR2 as SNEGSKA (reference sequence). CDR3 length equals 11 residues. J was trimmed by 8 bases and V by 5 bases; bases with no gene match: 3. The CDR3 sequence is CSAEQGEPQHF. DNA of the CDR3: TGCAGTGCTGAGCAGGGGGAGCCCCAGCATTTT.

Only a few counts were recorded for this clonotype. The chain combines TRBV11-2 with TRBJ2-3, with D perhaps matching TRBD1 (5 bases). V was trimmed by 3 bases and J by 0 bases, leaving 25 bases between them. This CDR3 region has 20 residues. Germline values: CDR1 SGHAT, CDR2 FQNNGV. The CDR3 loop reads CASSFPLDRRRSTSTDTQYF. The DNA for the CDR3 is TGTGCCAGCAGCTTCCCCCTAGACAGACGTAGATCTACTAGCACAGATACGCAGTATTTT.